One and the same sample provided the 24 T cell receptor beta chains below, sequenced in a study of blood T cell repertoires in COVID-19. The method was immunoSEQ multiplex PCR; TCRdb's version includes in-frame clones alone and lacks a portion of them. This table has about 210,000 clones, 65% to 90% appearing once. Sequencing used peripheral blood. The receptors were gathered from a man aged 40-55 years who had recovered from COVID-19.

CDR3 nucleotides: TGTGCCACCAGTGATCTAGATCCCGGGACAGCGTACCAAGAGACCCAGTACTTC. The encoded protein is CATSDLDPGTAYQETQYF. The chain joins TRBV24-1 to TRBJ2-5; the match to TRBD1 covers 7 bases. The trim removed 3 bases at V and 0 bases at J, leaving 12 bases unmatched. The CDR3 totals 18 residues. Germline values: CDR1 KGHDR, CDR2 SFDVKD.

CDR3 DNA: TGTGCCAGCAGCTTTGTTGGCGGGAGGACTGATACGCAGTATTTT. This encodes CASSFVGGRTDTQYF. The V and J genes are TRBV7-2 and TRBJ2-3, with 8 bases fitting TRBD2. This CDR3 region has 15 residues. The germline CDR1 and CDR2 sequences are SGHTA and FQGNSA. V was pared by 3 bases and J by 6 bases, with 8 bases of the junction left unmatched. Complete variable domain (other parts from reference TRBV7-2 and TRBJ2-3): GAGVSQSPSNKVTEKGKDVELRCDPISGHTALYWYRQSLGQGLEFLIYFQGNSAPDKSGLPSDRFSAERTGGSVSTLTIQRTQQEDSAVYLCASSFVGGRTDTQYFGPGTRLTVL.

The J gene is TRBJ2-1, the V gene TRBV29-1; no reliable D call. There are 13 residues in the CDR3. Germline V gene data show CDR1 as SQVTM and CDR2 as ANQGSEA. V lost 5 bases and J 0 bases, leaving 8 bases between the germline ends. The CDR3 bases are TGCAGCGTTTCGAAGAGCTCCTACAATGAGCAGTTCTTC. Protein product: CSVSKSSYNEQFF.

This CDR3 is CASSTTRTGSNYGYTF. The CDR3 DNA sequence: TGTGCCAGCAGCACAACCCGGACGGGATCTAACTATGGCTACACCTTC. The chain carries TRBV9 and TRBJ1-2; D is unresolved. CDR3 size: 16 residues. Per germline, CDR1 SGDLS and CDR2 YYNGEE. Trimming stripped 4 bases from V and 0 bases from J, with 16 bases between.

This chain joins TRBV2 and TRBJ1-1; no reliable D call. The CDR3 length is 12 residues. V was pared by 6 bases and J by 3 bases, with 8 bases between. Germline V gene lookup returns CDR1 SNHLY and CDR2 FYNNEI. The CDR3: CASRVRDTEAFF. The CDR3 DNA is TGTGCCAGCAGAGTGAGGGACACTGAAGCTTTCTTT.

The count of this clone is one. This chain links TRBV7-2 with TRBJ2-2, with D possibly matching TRBD1 (6 bases). Germline values: CDR1 SGHTA, CDR2 FQGNSA. Trimming removed 11 bases at V and 8 bases at J, with 18 bases between. The CDR3 runs to 13 residues. CDR3 region: CAGRSGGAGELFF. CDR3 sequence (DNA): TGTGCCGGTAGAAGTGGGGGCGCAGGGGAGCTGTTTTTT.

This clone was detected many times. The chain combines TRBV6-1 with TRBJ2-1, with 10 bases aligning to TRBD2. The trim removed 1 base at V and 6 bases at J, leaving 15 bases unmatched. Germline assignment: CDR1 MNHNS and CDR2 SASEGT. The CDR3 has 19 amino acids. The CDR3 sequence is CASSEVGIVRVAGGNEQFF. The CDR3 DNA reads TGTGCCAGCAGTGAAGTGGGAATCGTACGGGTAGCGGGAGGCAATGAGCAGTTCTTC.

The rearrangement joins TRBV30 to TRBJ1-5; 7 bases agree with TRBD1. The ends lost 2 bases at V and 5 bases at J; junction bases unmatched: 3. The CDR3 consists of 13 residues. Germline assignment: CDR1 GTSNPN and CDR2 SVGIG (reference sequence). The CDR3 nucleotides are TGTGCCTGGAGTAACAGGGGTTATCAGCCCCAGCATTTT. Protein: CAWSNRGYQPQHF.

The rearrangement joins TRBV18 to TRBJ2-5, with TRBD2 matching over 8 bases. The CDR3 extends over 15 amino acids. Germline V gives CDR1 KGHSH, CDR2 LQKENI. J gave up 4 bases and V 3 bases, and 7 bases lay outside the gene matches. CDR3 sequence: CASSPERLAGETQYF. As DNA, the CDR3 is TGTGCCAGCTCACCTGAGCGGCTAGCGGGAGAGACCCAGTACTTC.

The chain combines TRBV4-3 with TRBJ1-2; no definite D call. Between the trimmed V and J ends, which lost 4 bases and 0 bases, there was a span of 9 bases. CDR3 length equals 14 residues. Per the germline V gene, CDR1 is LGHNA and CDR2 is YSLEER. CDR3 DNA: TGCGCCAGCAGCCCCCGCGGGTCTAACTATGGCTACACCTTC. It encodes CASSPRGSNYGYTF.

This clone came up once. The chain uses TRBV11-2 and TRBJ2-2; D call uncertain. Deletions cut 3 bases from V and 0 bases from J, with 11 bases between. Germline assignment: CDR1 SGHAT and CDR2 FQNNGV. This CDR3 contains 16 residues. The DNA of the CDR3 is TGTGCCAGCAGCTTCTTAAATCGCGCGAACACCGGGGAGCTGTTTTTT. Translating gives CASSFLNRANTGELFF.

This clone was picked up one time. The genes are TRBV12-3 or TRBV12-4 and TRBJ2-7; 7 nucleotides align to TRBD1. J lost 0 bases, V lost 8 bases, and 1 base had no gene match. The CDR3 is 12 amino acids. The CDR3 protein is CASGDSSYEQYF. For the CDR3, the DNA is TGTGCCAGCGGGGACAGCTCCTACGAGCAGTACTTC.

This chain links TRBV6-5 with TRBJ2-1; 7 bases match TRBD2. With V trimmed by 7 bases and J by 6 bases, 6 bases remained unmatched. The CDR3 extends over 13 amino acids. Germline V gene lookup returns CDR1 MNHEY and CDR2 SVGAGI. The CDR3 DNA reads TGTGCCAGCAAGGCGGGGGAGGGCAATGAGCAGTTCTTC. Translated: CASKAGEGNEQFF.

The gene calls are TRBV7-9 and TRBJ2-1, with 10 bases that match TRBD2. V shed 2 bases, J shed 6 bases, and the junction held 10 bases outside the gene matches. CDR3 length: 17 amino acids. The germline V gene has CDR1 SEHNR and CDR2 FQNEAQ (reference sequence). CDR3 in DNA: TGTGCCAGCAGCTTAAGGCCGCTAGCGGGAGTTGTCAATGAGCAGTTCTTC. This translates into CASSLRPLAGVVNEQFF.

The rearrangement links TRBV19 to TRBJ1-2; D unclear. The CDR3 covers 13 residues. The V end was cut by 5 bases, the J end by 8 bases, with 15 bases between. The germline V gene has CDR1 LNHDA and CDR2 SQIVND (reference sequence). The CDR3 spells CASSPRDTTGYTF. CDR3 coding DNA: TGTGCCAGTAGTCCCCGAGACACAACGGGCTACACCTTC.

The chain uses TRBV2 and TRBJ2-1; D uncertain. The CDR3 contains 13 residues. Germline CDR1 reads SNHLY; CDR2 reads FYNNEI. The V end was cut by 7 bases, the J end by 2 bases, with 9 bases between. CDR3 sequence: CASTGTPYNEQFF. The CDR3 DNA follows: TGTGCCAGCACGGGTACTCCCTACAATGAGCAGTTCTTC.

Only one count was recorded for this clone. The rearrangement links TRBV5-1 to TRBJ2-1, with a weak D call TRBD2 (6 bases). Germline V lookup: CDR1 SGHRS, CDR2 YFSETQ. Trimming cost V 0 bases and J 7 bases, with 11 bases left between them. The CDR3 has 14 amino acids. The CDR3 region is CASSLVGGRNEQFF. The CDR3 coding sequence is TGCGCCAGCAGCTTGGTCGGAGGGAGGAATGAGCAGTTCTTC.

The chain has TRBV21-1 and TRBJ2-4; TRBD2 was called by the table and not checked on the DNA. TRBV21-1 corresponds to a pseudogene. The CDR3 consists of 14 residues. As DNA, the CDR3 is TGTGCCAGCAGCAAAGTTCCCGCGGGCCGGGAAAGGGACTTC. Translated: CASSKVPAGRERDF.

V usage is TRBV18 and J usage is TRBJ1-1, with 8 nucleotides matching TRBD1. CDR3 length: 15 amino acids. The V gene end was trimmed by 3 bases and the J gene end by 3 bases; junction bases not matched to a gene: 6. Germline assignment: CDR1 KGHSH and CDR2 LQKENI. In nucleotides, the CDR3 is TGTGCCAGCTCACCCTTGACAGGGGTTGACACTGAAGCTTTCTTT. This encodes CASSPLTGVDTEAFF.

Note on this clone: A junction end diverges from the germline sequence, so it may reflect a read error. This chain uses TRBV6-1 with TRBJ2-7; D uncertain. This CDR3 has 15 residues. CDR1 is MNHNS, CDR2 SASEGT, per germline. The CDR3 reads CASSEGYAGSYEQYF. The CDR3 DNA is TGTGCCAGCAGCGAAGGGTACGCCGGCTCCTACGAGCAGTACTTC.

The chain is built from TRBV18 and TRBJ1-2, with 7 bases aligning to TRBD1. V was pared by 5 bases and J by 9 bases, with 6 bases of the junction left unmatched. In germline, CDR1 is KGHSH, CDR2 LQKENI. This CDR3 spans 12 amino acids. In nucleotides, the CDR3 is TGTGCCAGCTCAGAGACAGGGAGGAGCTACACCTTC. Protein sequence: CASSETGRSYTF.

V is TRBV27 and J is TRBJ2-3, with a possible D match to TRBD1 (5 bases). The ends were cut back, 5 bases at V and 2 bases at J, with 11 bases in the middle. The germline V gene encodes CDR1 MNHEY and CDR2 SMNVEV (reference sequence). This CDR3 has 14 residues. Written as DNA, the CDR3 is TGTGCCAGCAGTCCCAGGGATCACACAGATACGCAGTATTTT. It encodes CASSPRDHTDTQYF.

The rearrangement uses TRBV5-1 and TRBJ2-3; D uncertain. Trimming stripped 1 base from V and 7 bases from J, with 10 bases between. This CDR3 has 13 residues. The germline V gene has CDR1 SGHRS and CDR2 YFSETQ. The CDR3: CASSLPEQNTQYF. The CDR3 DNA sequence: TGCGCCAGCAGCTTGCCAGAACAGAATACGCAGTATTTT.

This sequence joins TRBV9 and TRBJ2-7; the D gene is possibly TRBD2 (5 bases). V dropped 0 bases and J dropped 5 bases, with 12 bases sitting between them. CDR3 length: 14 amino acids. CDR1 SGDLS and CDR2 YYNGEE come from the germline V gene. In nucleotides, the CDR3 is TGTGCCAGCAGCGTAGGGCAGCATAGCGACGAGCAGTACTTC. It encodes CASSVGQHSDEQYF.